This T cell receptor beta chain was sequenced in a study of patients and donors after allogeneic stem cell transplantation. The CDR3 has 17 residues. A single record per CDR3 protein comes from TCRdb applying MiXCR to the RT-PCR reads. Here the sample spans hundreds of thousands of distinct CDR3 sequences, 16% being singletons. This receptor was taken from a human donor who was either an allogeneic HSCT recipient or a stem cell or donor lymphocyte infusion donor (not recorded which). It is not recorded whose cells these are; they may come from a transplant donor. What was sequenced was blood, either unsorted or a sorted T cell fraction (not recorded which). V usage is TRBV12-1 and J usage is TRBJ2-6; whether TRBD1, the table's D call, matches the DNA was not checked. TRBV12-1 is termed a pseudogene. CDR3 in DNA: TGTGCCAGCAGCCCTAGGACAGAGAGCTCTGGGGCCAACGTCCTGACTTTC. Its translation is CASSPRTESSGANVLTF.